The present entry profiles one TCR beta chain with its context. Antigen: not known. Amplification used 60 Vbeta primers and 13 Jbeta primers. Measured with immunoSEQ multiplex PCR; TCRdb has only the in-frame clones, and not every one. The table records over 100,000 clones, 60% to 80% of them present only once. Trimming at V came to 0 bases and at J to 3 bases, leaving 6 bases not matched to a gene. The CDR3 sequence is 17 residues long. Germline V gives CDR1 MGHRA, CDR2 YSYEKL. These data come from a study of cytomegalovirus exposure and HLA in healthy donors. Study-level points and caveats: Presence/absence analyses rested on an assumption that sequencing depth was roughly uniform across donors. Excluded were some V segments that proved indistinguishable, including TRBV6-2 and TRBV6-3. HLA allele associations emerged for about 16,000 TCR beta sequences in a later analysis, at 0.05 false discovery rate.

The chain combines TRBV4-1 with TRBJ2-3, with 10 bases identical to TRBD2. Sequenced material: PBMCs. This clonotype was sampled from a male donor in good health and CMV-seronegative. The chain's CDR3 is CASSQDPLGLATDTQYF. CDR3 coding DNA: TGCGCCAGCAGCCAAGATCCGTTGGGACTAGCGACAGATACGCAGTATTTT.